The 27 T cell receptor beta chains below were found in one sample sequenced in a study of T cell responses to AZD1222 COVID-19 vaccine. Sequenced by immunoSEQ multiplex PCR; TCRdb stores in-frame clones only, minus some. The sample carries 110,000 to 150,000 clones, over 90% recorded once. The sample in question was peripheral blood, obtained on day 0 of AZD1222 vaccination. All receptors derive from an adult in good health.

The chain recombines TRBV5-6 with TRBJ2-2, with D maybe TRBD1 (5 bases). Germline CDR1 and CDR2: SGHDT and YYEEEE. This CDR3 is 13 amino acids long. V was pared by 4 bases and J by 4 bases, with 8 bases between. DNA of the CDR3: TGTGCCAGCAGCCTAGGGGTCACCGGGGAGCTGTTTTTT. This codes for CASSLGVTGELFF.

The chain links TRBV15 to TRBJ2-1; no firm D call. Germline V gene data show CDR1 as LNHNV and CDR2 as YYDKDF (reference sequence). The CDR3 length is 15 residues. Trimming cost V 6 bases and J 1 base, with 13 bases left between them. CDR3 in amino acids: CATRDRSRSYNEQFF. CDR3 nucleotide sequence: TGTGCCACCAGGGATCGGAGTAGATCCTACAATGAGCAGTTCTTC.

The sample holds one count of this clone. The rearrangement uses TRBV2 and TRBJ1-1; the D is unclear. Trimming removed 1 base from V and 3 bases from J, with 9 bases in between. The CDR3 is 14 amino acids. From germline, CDR1 is SNHLY and CDR2 FYNNEI. The CDR3 sequence: CASSEGAEDTEAFF. CDR3 nucleotide sequence: TGTGCCAGCAGTGAAGGGGCTGAGGACACTGAAGCTTTCTTT.

The genes are TRBV28 and TRBJ1-2; D may be TRBD1 (5 bases). There are 12 residues in the CDR3. Trimming shortened V by 8 bases and J by 5 bases, and 12 bases separated the two germline ends. Germline CDR1 is MDHEN and CDR2 is SYDVKM. In DNA, the CDR3 is TGTGCCAGCGGTGACAGACGATATGGCTACACCTTC. Amino acids: CASGDRRYGYTF.

The chain employs TRBV4-1 and TRBJ2-3, with D perhaps matching TRBD2 (5 bases). Germline CDR1 is MGHRA and CDR2 is YSYEKL. The CDR3 totals 13 residues. V lost 4 bases, J lost 0 bases, and 5 bases lay in between. The DNA for the CDR3 is TGCGCCAGCAGCCGGACTAGCACAGATACGCAGTATTTT. Amino acid sequence: CASSRTSTDTQYF.

This chain links TRBV3-1 (or the pseudogene TRBV3-2) with TRBJ1-1; TRBD1 agrees at 7 bases. This CDR3 has 13 amino acids. The germline V gene has CDR1 LGHDT and CDR2 YNNKEL (reference sequence). V shed 7 bases, J shed 5 bases, and the junction held 7 bases outside the gene matches. Here the CDR3 reads CASTTGERTEAFF. The CDR3 DNA reads as TGTGCCAGCACTACAGGGGAACGGACTGAAGCTTTCTTT.

The chain employs TRBV6-5 and TRBJ1-2, with a weak D call TRBD1 (6 bases). Germline V lookup: CDR1 MNHEY, CDR2 SVGAGI. Trimming took off 3 bases at V and 7 bases at J, with 15 bases between the two ends. The CDR3 has 14 residues. The CDR3 loop is CASSYLWGQGGYTF. The DNA of the CDR3 is TGTGCCAGCAGTTATTTGTGGGGGCAAGGTGGCTACACCTTC.

The chain uses TRBV3-1 (or the pseudogene TRBV3-2) and TRBJ2-3; no definite D call. Per germline, CDR1 LGHDT and CDR2 YNNKEL (reference sequence). The CDR3 is 14 amino acids. Trimming shortened V by 7 bases and J by 4 bases, and 15 bases separated the two germline ends. Here the CDR3 reads CASTPGLAPDTQYF. In nucleotides, the CDR3 is TGTGCCAGCACCCCGGGCCTGGCTCCAGATACGCAGTATTTT.

The J gene is TRBJ1-1, the V gene TRBV3-1 (or the pseudogene TRBV3-2); tentative D call: TRBD1 (5 bases). Trimming left V 4 bases short and J 4 bases short, with 10 bases between. Germline loops: CDR1 LGHDT, CDR2 YNNKEL (reference sequence). The CDR3 has 13 amino acids. The CDR3 here is CASSLGGITEAFF. CDR3 nucleotide sequence: TGTGCCAGCAGCCTCGGGGGGATCACTGAAGCTTTCTTT.

The chain combines TRBV6-1 with TRBJ2-7; the match to TRBD2 covers 8 bases. The CDR3 has 16 amino acids. Trimming cost V 3 bases and J 4 bases; bases outside gene matches: 11. Germline V gives CDR1 MNHNS, CDR2 SASEGT. This chain's CDR3 is CASSEVGSGSRYEQYF. In DNA, the CDR3 is TGTGCCAGCAGTGAGGTAGGGAGCGGGAGTAGGTACGAGCAGTACTTC.

The V and J genes are TRBV2 and TRBJ2-7; the D gene could be TRBD1 or TRBD2 (5 bases each). The CDR3 spans 16 residues. With 1 base removed from V and 2 bases from J, the gap between germline ends came to 15 bases. Germline loops: CDR1 SNHLY, CDR2 FYNNEI. Here the CDR3 DNA reads TGTGCCAGCAGTGAAGTGGACGGGACCCTGGCCTACGAGCAGTACTTC. Amino acids: CASSEVDGTLAYEQYF.

The chain recombines TRBV2 with TRBJ2-1; the match to TRBD2 covers 11 bases. J gave up 0 bases and V 5 bases, and 3 bases lay outside the gene matches. The CDR3 has 16 amino acids. Germline V lookup: CDR1 SNHLY, CDR2 FYNNEI. The DNA of the CDR3 is TGTGCCAGCAGTTCTAGCGGGAGGCTCTCCTACAATGAGCAGTTCTTC. Translated: CASSSSGRLSYNEQFF.

The chain has TRBV11-2 and TRBJ1-1; D unclear. CDR3 length equals 14 residues. V lost 5 bases, J lost 5 bases, and 15 bases lay in between. The germline V gene has CDR1 SGHAT and CDR2 FQNNGV. CDR3 DNA: TGTGCCAGCAGCGGGAGATTTACGGGAACTGAAGCTTTCTTT. Translating it yields CASSGRFTGTEAFF.

The CDR3 sequence: CASSRQPRGWGDTEAFF. The DNA for the CDR3 is TGCGCCAGCAGCCGCCAACCCAGGGGTTGGGGGGACACTGAAGCTTTCTTT. The chain links TRBV5-1 to TRBJ1-1, with D possibly matching TRBD1 (6 bases). Germline loops: CDR1 SGHRS, CDR2 YFSETQ. CDR3 length equals 17 residues. The V gene lost 4 bases and the J gene lost 3 bases, with 22 bases spanning the gap.

Only one count was recorded for this clone. The chain links TRBV6-5 to TRBJ2-7, with D unresolved. Germline CDR1 and CDR2: MNHEY and SVGAGI. Trimming cost V 0 bases and J 7 bases, with 13 bases left between them. CDR3 length: 14 amino acids. CDR3 loop: CASSYSGKVWEQYF. CDR3 nucleotide sequence: TGTGCCAGCAGTTACTCTGGGAAGGTGTGGGAGCAGTACTTC.

This sequence joins TRBV27 and TRBJ2-7, with D possibly matching TRBD2 (6 bases). The ends were cut back, 6 bases at V and 2 bases at J, with 17 bases in the middle. Germline V gene data show CDR1 as MNHEY and CDR2 as SMNVEV (reference sequence). The CDR3 covers 15 residues. CDR3 in DNA: TGTGCCAGCAGACCGGGGGACCGGGAACCCTACGAGCAGTACTTC. As protein: CASRPGDREPYEQYF.

The rearrangement links TRBV30 to TRBJ2-3, with 9 bases aligning to TRBD1. Germline trimming cut 5 bases from V and 2 bases from J; bases unmatched to any gene: 5. The CDR3 covers 14 residues. From germline, CDR1 is GTSNPN and CDR2 SVGIG (reference sequence). In DNA, the CDR3 is TGTGCCTGGGATGACAGGGGGTACACAGATACGCAGTATTTT. It is translated as CAWDDRGYTDTQYF.

The chain joins TRBV20-1 to TRBJ2-2, with unresolved D. The CDR3 consists of 13 residues. CDR1 and CDR2 (germline): DFQATT, SNEGSKA (reference sequence). The germline V and J ends were trimmed by 3 bases and 3 bases, with 8 bases remaining between them. CDR3 loop: CSASSRDTGELFF. CDR3 nucleotide sequence: TGCAGTGCTAGTAGTAGGGACACCGGGGAGCTGTTTTTT.

The chain employs TRBV6-1 and TRBJ2-1; 7 positions match TRBD1. Germline V gives CDR1 MNHNS, CDR2 SASEGT. Losses at the gene ends were 2 bases for V and 4 bases for J; bases not matched to a gene: 5. The CDR3 has 15 amino acids. The chain's CDR3 is CASSEMDRKYNEQFF. CDR3 nucleotides: TGTGCCAGCAGTGAAATGGACAGGAAATACAATGAGCAGTTCTTC.

The CDR3 DNA reads as TGTGCCTGGAGCCCGGGACATCTCTACAATGAGCAGTTCTTC. Translation: CAWSPGHLYNEQFF. V and J are TRBV30 and TRBJ2-1, with D maybe TRBD1 (6 bases). V dropped 3 bases and J dropped 3 bases, with 12 bases sitting between them. The V gene's germline CDR1 is GTSNPN and CDR2 SVGIG (reference sequence). This CDR3 has 14 residues. Combining the CDR3 with reference TRBV30 and TRBJ2-1 gives the whole variable domain SQTIHQWPATLVQPVGSPLSLECTVEGTSNPNLYWYRQAAGRGLQLLFYSVGIGQISSEVPQNLSASRPQDRQFILSSKKLLLSDSGFYLCAWSPGHLYNEQFFGPGTRLTVL.

The V gene is TRBV29-1, the J gene TRBJ2-1; 8 nucleotides line up with TRBD1. The CDR3 runs to 14 residues. The germline V gene encodes CDR1 SQVTM and CDR2 ANQGSEA. V dropped 4 bases and J dropped 2; count of bases not matched to a gene: 4. This chain's CDR3 is CSVGARGPYNEQFF. CDR3 nucleotides: TGCAGCGTTGGGGCCAGGGGGCCCTACAATGAGCAGTTCTTC.

This chain uses TRBV3-1 (or the pseudogene TRBV3-2) with TRBJ1-1; TRBD1 might be the D (6 bases). The CDR3 totals 13 residues. Trimming left V 1 base short and J 10 bases short, with 13 bases between. Germline V gene sequence: CDR1 LGHDT, CDR2 YNNKEL (reference sequence). The CDR3, as DNA: TGTGCCAGCAGCCAAGTTTCACAGGGCCCAGCTTTCTTT. It is translated as CASSQVSQGPAFF.

V gene TRBV19 combines with J gene TRBJ2-2; 12 nucleotides match TRBD2. The CDR3 is made up of 16 amino acids. J gave up 3 bases and V 5 bases, and 4 bases lay outside the gene matches. CDR1 and CDR2 (germline): LNHDA, SQIVND (reference sequence). The CDR3 sequence: CASSASSGRDTGELFF. The DNA for the CDR3 is TGTGCCAGTAGTGCCTCTAGCGGGAGGGACACCGGGGAGCTGTTTTTT.

This clone was seen once. The chain joins TRBV28 to TRBJ2-5; D possibly corresponds to TRBD2 (5 bases). The length of the CDR3 is 14 residues. V lost 5 bases and J lost 1, with 11 bases in between. Germline loops: CDR1 MDHEN, CDR2 SYDVKM. CDR3 region: CASSTGNIQETQYF. Written as DNA, the CDR3 is TGTGCCAGCAGTACCGGGAACATCCAAGAGACCCAGTACTTC.

The rearrangement uses TRBV18 and TRBJ1-2; 7 bases are a match to TRBD1. The germline gives CDR1 KGHSH, CDR2 LQKENI. The CDR3 runs to 16 residues. V was clipped by 2 bases and J by 3 bases; unmatched bases: 9. CDR3 sequence (DNA): TGTGCCAGCTCACCAAACTTGGACAGGAGCTACTATGGCTACACCTTC. Translating gives CASSPNLDRSYYGYTF.

The rearrangement joins TRBV7-2 to TRBJ1-5, with D hard to call. Trimming left V 1 base short and J 6 bases short, with 16 bases between. The germline gives CDR1 SGHTA, CDR2 FQGNSA. The length of the CDR3 is 16 residues. In nucleotides, the CDR3 is TGTGCCAGCAGCTTAGAAGCGGTAAGATTCGGTCAGCCCCAGCATTTT. This gives the protein CASSLEAVRFGQPQHF.

The genes are TRBV6-5 and TRBJ1-2; 7 positions match TRBD1. The V gene's germline CDR1 is MNHEY and CDR2 SVGAGI. This CDR3 is built from 15 residues. The V segment lost 6 bases and the J segment 4 bases; nucleotides outside the gene matches: 11. The CDR3 DNA sequence: TGTGCCAGCAGGAGAGACAGGGCTTCCTTCTATGGCTACACCTTC. Protein product: CASRRDRASFYGYTF.